One sample yielded the 7 T cell receptor beta chains listed below, sequenced in a study of OX40 agonist ivuxolimab in advanced cancers. This table comes from immunoSEQ multiplex PCR, and its TCRdb copy is limited to in-frame clones, with some not included. The sample has about 42,000 clones; around nine tenths are singletons. This specimen consisted of CD4+ or CD8+ T cells sorted from blood, obtained in a trial of the OX40 agonist ivuxolimab. The source is an adult with an advanced solid tumor such as melanoma, head and neck, liver or kidney cancer.

This clone turned up a few times. The chain recombines TRBV7-9 with TRBJ2-7; D is possibly TRBD1 or TRBD2 (5 bases each). V gave up 3 bases and J gave up 1 base, with 19 bases separating them. The CDR3 runs to 17 residues. The germline V gene has CDR1 SEHNR and CDR2 FQNEAQ (reference sequence). The CDR3 here is CASSLLGAADGSYEQYF. CDR3 nucleotides: TGTGCCAGCAGCTTGCTCGGGGCGGCGGACGGTTCCTACGAGCAGTACTTC.

The gene calls are TRBV6-4 and TRBJ1-2; D remains unclear. Germline V gene data show CDR1 as MRHNA and CDR2 as SNTAGT. CDR3 length: 15 amino acids. Between the trimmed V and J ends, which lost 0 bases and 4 bases, there was a span of 12 bases. Here the CDR3 reads CASSDSIGNPYGYTF. DNA for the CDR3: TGTGCCAGCAGTGACTCGATTGGGAATCCCTATGGCTACACCTTC.

The chain links TRBV28 to TRBJ2-1, with TRBD2 matching 8 bases. This CDR3 has 13 amino acids. Unmatched junction bases numbered 4, after V lost 8 bases and J lost 4 bases. Germline CDR1 is MDHEN and CDR2 is SYDVKM. The CDR3 sequence is CASQSGGYNEQFF. Written as DNA, the CDR3 is TGTGCCAGCCAGAGCGGGGGATACAATGAGCAGTTCTTC.

This CDR3 is CASSLPSSGSPYNEQFF. CDR3 nucleotides: TGTGCCAGCAGTCTGCCCTCTAGCGGGAGCCCCTACAATGAGCAGTTCTTC. This chain uses TRBV28 with TRBJ2-1, with 10 bases fitting TRBD2. This CDR3 is built from 17 residues. The trim removed 5 bases at V and 2 bases at J, leaving 9 bases unmatched. The germline gives CDR1 MDHEN, CDR2 SYDVKM.

V usage is TRBV19 and J usage is TRBJ2-7; 9 nucleotides agree with TRBD2. In germline, CDR1 is LNHDA, CDR2 SQIVND (reference sequence). There are 15 residues in the CDR3. V dropped 1 base and J dropped 0; count of bases not matched to a gene: 1. As DNA, the CDR3 is TGTGCCAGTAGTATAGGTAGCGGGAGCTCCTACGAGCAGTACTTC. This sequence encodes CASSIGSGSSYEQYF.

Only one count was recorded for this clone. J is TRBJ2-7 and V is TRBV11-3, with D maybe TRBD1 (5 bases). The germline V gene encodes CDR1 SGHNT and CDR2 YENEEA. The CDR3 spans 14 residues. V gave up 5 bases and J gave up 2 bases, with 13 bases separating them. The CDR3 spells CASSAGHTTYEQYF. As DNA, the CDR3 is TGTGCCAGCAGCGCCGGACACACCACCTACGAGCAGTACTTC.

The chain uses TRBV4-3 and TRBJ2-3; 11 bases agree with TRBD1. Germline V gives CDR1 LGHNA, CDR2 YSLEER. This CDR3 contains 17 residues. V was pared by 2 bases and J by 7 bases, with 11 bases of the junction left unmatched. The CDR3 DNA reads TGCGCCAGCAGCCAAAGGACAGGGGGCGAGGTCTTCCATACGCAGTATTTT. Its protein is CASSQRTGGEVFHTQYF.